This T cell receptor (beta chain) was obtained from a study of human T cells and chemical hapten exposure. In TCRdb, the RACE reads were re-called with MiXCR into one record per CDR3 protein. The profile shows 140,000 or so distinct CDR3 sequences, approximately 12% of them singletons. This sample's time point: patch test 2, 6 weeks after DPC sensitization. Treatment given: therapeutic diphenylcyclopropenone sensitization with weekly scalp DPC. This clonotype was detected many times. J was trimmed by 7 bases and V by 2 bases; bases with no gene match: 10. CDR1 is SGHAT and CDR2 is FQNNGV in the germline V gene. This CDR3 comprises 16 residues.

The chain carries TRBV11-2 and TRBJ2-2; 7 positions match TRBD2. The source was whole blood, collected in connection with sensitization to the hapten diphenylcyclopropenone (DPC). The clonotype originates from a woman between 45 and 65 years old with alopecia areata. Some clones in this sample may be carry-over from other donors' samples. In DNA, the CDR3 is TGTGCCAGCAGCTTAAAGGGAGGGCCCAATGACGGGGAGCTGTTTTTT. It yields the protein CASSLKGGPNDGELFF.